This T cell receptor beta chain was observed in a study of T-cell memory formation after mild COVID-19. For the study at large: Among the donors, TCR clusters were largely specific to each donor. Study-wide results and caveats: What remained unconfirmed was the SARS-CoV-2 specificity of second-wave clones peaking on day 37. Shrinking CD4+ clones were chiefly CM and EM; CD8+ ones were chiefly EMRA. Contracting clones, day 15 to 85, had balanced CD4/CD8, and later expanders favored CD4+.

TCRdb reprocessed the 5' RACE reads with MiXCR, giving one entry per CDR3 protein. The table lists roughly 170,000 distinct CDR3 sequences, approximately 17% of them singletons. Per the germline V gene, CDR1 is LGHNA and CDR2 is YNFKEQ. J lost 10 bases, V lost 0 bases, and 7 bases had no gene match. This CDR3 spans 16 amino acids. As regards this clonotype: Its antigen is currently unknown.

This clonotype was obtained from a young man who had mild COVID-19 (a few samples of this study predate the infection). Cell type and time point are not known. This chain joins TRBV4-2 and TRBJ1-6; 9 bases match TRBD1. The sequenced sample consisted of PBMCs or a T cell subset sorted from them (not recorded which). This chain's CDR3 is CASSQEGGTGWSPLHF. Written as DNA, the CDR3 is TGTGCCAGCAGCCAAGAAGGCGGGACAGGGTGGTCACCCCTCCACTTT.